The clone carrying this T cell receptor (beta chain) was counted ten times or more. Its cognate antigen is unknown. The V segment lost 6 bases and the J segment 2 bases; nucleotides outside the gene matches: 16. This CDR3 comprises 17 residues. Germline values: CDR1 DFQATT, CDR2 SNEGSKA (reference sequence). This entry comes from a study of breast tumors, draining lymph nodes, adjacent tissues. Study-wide points: Luminal-like breast cancer showed significantly higher tumor–nontumor repertoire similarity than basal-like. Compared with lymph nodes, tumors were less diverse; compared with nontumor tissue, more.

MiXCR, applied by TCRdb to the multiplex PCR reads, yields one record per CDR3 protein. This table has about 21,000 distinct CDR3 sequences, about 41% appearing once. The chain joins TRBV20-1 to TRBJ2-7; TRBD2 matches at 10 bases. Material: breast tumor tissue. The receptor comes from a female donor with breast cancer. Some clones in this sample may be carry-over from other donors' samples. Written as DNA, the CDR3 is TGCAGTGCCTGTCGGCTAGCGGGGGCCGACAACCCCTACGAGCAGTACTTC. Translation gives CSACRLAGADNPYEQYF.